This TCR beta chain was observed in a study of blood T cell repertoires in COVID-19. Overall study context: Specimens from acute and convalescent COVID-19 originated in the United States, Italy and Spain. Sample material is recorded as cDNA or gDNA derived from T cells, B-cell-depleted T cells, or PBMCs.

CDR1 is SGHTA and CDR2 is FQGNSA in the germline V gene. CDR3 length: 15 residues. Patients in Seattle were enrolled during active infection, then followed longitudinally. As processed by the authors: Amplifying reference gene primers gave estimates of nucleated cell counts. Sequencing used immunoSEQ multiplex PCR; TCRdb keeps in-frame clones, though not all of them. V, J and clone size were drawn from that table, and D and trimming were deduced from the DNA. Seen here are about 170,000 clones, around 85% observed once, and the top ten hold approximately 7.6%. Sample: peripheral blood. This sequence joins TRBV7-2 and TRBJ2-1; 8 nucleotides match TRBD2. The receptor was isolated from a woman of 80 years or more with COVID-19, enrolled during active disease. CDR3 in DNA: TGTGCATGCCGGGAGGGCGGTAGCTCCTACAATGAGCAGTTCTTC. Translation: CACREGGSSYNEQFF.